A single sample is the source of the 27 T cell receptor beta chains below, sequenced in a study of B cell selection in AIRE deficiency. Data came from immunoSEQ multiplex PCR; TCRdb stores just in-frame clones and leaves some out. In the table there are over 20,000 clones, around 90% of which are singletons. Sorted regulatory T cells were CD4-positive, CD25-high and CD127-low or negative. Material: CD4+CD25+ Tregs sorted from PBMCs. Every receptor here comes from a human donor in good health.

As DNA, the CDR3 is TGTGCCAGCAGTTACTCGGTATCGAACACTGAAGCTTTCTTT. This translates into CASSYSVSNTEAFF. V is TRBV6-9 and J is TRBJ1-1; D unclear. The CDR3 runs 14 residues. V shed 3 bases and J shed 1 base, with 9 bases lying between them. Germline V gene lookup returns CDR1 MNHGY and CDR2 SVAAGI.

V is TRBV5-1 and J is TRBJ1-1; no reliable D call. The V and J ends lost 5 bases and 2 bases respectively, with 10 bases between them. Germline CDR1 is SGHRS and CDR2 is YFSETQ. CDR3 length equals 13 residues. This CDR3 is CASRAGINTEAFF. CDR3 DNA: TGCGCCAGCAGGGCGGGAATTAACACTGAAGCTTTCTTT.

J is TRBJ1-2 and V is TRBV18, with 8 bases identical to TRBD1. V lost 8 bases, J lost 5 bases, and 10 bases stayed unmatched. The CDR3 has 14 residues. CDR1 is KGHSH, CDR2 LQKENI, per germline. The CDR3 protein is CASRPSGGDYGYTF. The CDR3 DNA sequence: TGTGCCAGCCGCCCCTCAGGGGGCGATTATGGCTACACCTTC. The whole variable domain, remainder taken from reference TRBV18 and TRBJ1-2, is NAGVMQNPRHLVRRRGQEARLRCSPMKGHSHVYWYRQLPEEGLKFMVYLQKENIIDESGMPKERFSAEFPKEGPSILRIQQVVRGDSAAYFCASRPSGGDYGYTFGSGTRLTVV.

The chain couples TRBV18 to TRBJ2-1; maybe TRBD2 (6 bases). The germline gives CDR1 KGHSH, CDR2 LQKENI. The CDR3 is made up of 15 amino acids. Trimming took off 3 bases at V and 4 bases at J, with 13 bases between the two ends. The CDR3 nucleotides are TGTGCCAGCTCACCTCCCAGCGGGTATTACAATGAGCAGTTCTTC. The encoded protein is CASSPPSGYYNEQFF.

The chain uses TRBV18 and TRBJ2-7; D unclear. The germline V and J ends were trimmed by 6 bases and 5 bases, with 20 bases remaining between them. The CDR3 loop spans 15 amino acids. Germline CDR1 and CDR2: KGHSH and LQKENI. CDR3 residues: CASSPDRALGNEQYF. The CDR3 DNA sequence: TGTGCCAGCTCTCCAGACCGGGCCTTGGGGAACGAGCAGTACTTC.

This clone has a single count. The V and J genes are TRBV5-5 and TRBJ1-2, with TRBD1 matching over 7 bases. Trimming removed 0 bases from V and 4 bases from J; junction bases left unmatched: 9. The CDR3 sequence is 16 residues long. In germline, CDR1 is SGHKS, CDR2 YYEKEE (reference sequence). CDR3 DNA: TGTGCCAGCAGCTTGGCCTGGGCAGGGGGAGGCTATGGCTACACCTTC. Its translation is CASSLAWAGGGYGYTF.

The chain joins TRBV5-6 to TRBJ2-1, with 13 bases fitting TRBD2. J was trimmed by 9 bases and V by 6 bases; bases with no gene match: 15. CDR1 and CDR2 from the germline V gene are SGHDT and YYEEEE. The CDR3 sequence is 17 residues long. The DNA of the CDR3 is TGTGCCAGCATAACTAGCGGGGGGGCGGAATCCACAGGTGAGCAGTTCTTC. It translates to CASITSGGAESTGEQFF.

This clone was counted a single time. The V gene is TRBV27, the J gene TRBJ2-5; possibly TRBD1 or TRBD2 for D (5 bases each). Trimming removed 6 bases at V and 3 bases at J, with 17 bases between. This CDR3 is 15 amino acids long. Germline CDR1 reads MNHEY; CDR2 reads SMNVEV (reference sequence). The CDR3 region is CASSLGERLKETQYF. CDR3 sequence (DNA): TGTGCCAGCAGCCTGGGGGAGCGGTTAAAAGAGACCCAGTACTTC.

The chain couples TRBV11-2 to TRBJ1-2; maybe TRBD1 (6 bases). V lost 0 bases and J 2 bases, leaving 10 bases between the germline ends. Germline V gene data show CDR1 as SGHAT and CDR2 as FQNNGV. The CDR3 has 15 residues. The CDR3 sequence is CASSLDRGGNYGYTF. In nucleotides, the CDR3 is TGTGCCAGCAGCTTAGATCGGGGGGGCAACTATGGCTACACCTTC. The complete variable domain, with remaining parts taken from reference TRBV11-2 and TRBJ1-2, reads EAGVAQSPRYKIIEKRQSVAFWCNPISGHATLYWYQQILGQGPKLLIQFQNNGVVDDSQLPKDRFSAERLKGVDSTLKIQPAKLEDSAVYLCASSLDRGGNYGYTFGSGTRLTVV.

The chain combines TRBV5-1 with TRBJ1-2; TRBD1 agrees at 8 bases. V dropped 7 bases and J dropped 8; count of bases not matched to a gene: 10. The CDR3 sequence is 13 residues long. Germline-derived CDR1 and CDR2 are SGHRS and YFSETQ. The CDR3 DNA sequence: TGCGCCAGCCGCCTGGACAGGGTTGACGGCTACACCTTC. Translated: CASRLDRVDGYTF.

The CDR3 nucleotides read TGTGCCAGCAGGAATAGCAATCAGCCCCAGCATTTT. This encodes CASRNSNQPQHF. The chain uses TRBV6-5 and TRBJ1-5; D ambiguous. Germline assignment: CDR1 MNHEY and CDR2 SVGAGI. V was trimmed by 6 bases and J by 0 bases, leaving 3 bases between them. The CDR3 is 12 residues long.

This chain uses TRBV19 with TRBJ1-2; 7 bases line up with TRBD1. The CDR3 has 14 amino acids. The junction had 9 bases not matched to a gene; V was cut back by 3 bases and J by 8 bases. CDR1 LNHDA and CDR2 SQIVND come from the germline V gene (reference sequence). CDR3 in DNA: TGTGCCAGTAGTATGACAGGGAGTGGATACGGCTACACCTTC. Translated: CASSMTGSGYGYTF.

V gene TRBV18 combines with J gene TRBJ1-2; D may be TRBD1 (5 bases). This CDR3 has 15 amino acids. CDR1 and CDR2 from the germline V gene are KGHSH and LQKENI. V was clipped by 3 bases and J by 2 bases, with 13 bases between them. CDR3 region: CASSPLGGTNYGYTF. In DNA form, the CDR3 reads TGTGCCAGCTCACCTTTAGGTGGGACCAACTATGGCTACACCTTC.

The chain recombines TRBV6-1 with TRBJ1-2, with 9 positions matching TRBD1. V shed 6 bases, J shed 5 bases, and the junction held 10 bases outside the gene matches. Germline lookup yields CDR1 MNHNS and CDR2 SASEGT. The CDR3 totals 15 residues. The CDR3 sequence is CASRHRDRALYGYTF. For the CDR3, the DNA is TGTGCCAGCAGGCACCGGGACAGGGCCTTGTATGGCTACACCTTC.

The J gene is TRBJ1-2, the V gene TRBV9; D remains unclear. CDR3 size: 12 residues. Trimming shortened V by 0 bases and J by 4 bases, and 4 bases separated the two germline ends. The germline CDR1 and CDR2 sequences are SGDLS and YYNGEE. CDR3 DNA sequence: TGTGCCAGCAGCGTAGGGGGCTATGGCTACACCTTC. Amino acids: CASSVGGYGYTF. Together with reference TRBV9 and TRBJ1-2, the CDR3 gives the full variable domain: DSGVTQTPKHLITATGQRVTLRCSPRSGDLSVYWYQQSLDQGLQFLIQYYNGEERAKGNILERFSAQQFPDLHSELNLSSLELGDSALYFCASSVGGYGYTFGSGTRLTVV.

As DNA, the CDR3 is TGTGCCAGCAGCTTAGCGAAGGGTAGGCAAGGTGGCTACACCTTC. It specifies CASSLAKGRQGGYTF. The chain combines TRBV7-2 with TRBJ1-2, with no clear D. The CDR3 covers 15 residues. Germline lookup yields CDR1 SGHTA and CDR2 FQGNSA. The germline V and J ends were trimmed by 0 bases and 7 bases, with 15 bases remaining between them.

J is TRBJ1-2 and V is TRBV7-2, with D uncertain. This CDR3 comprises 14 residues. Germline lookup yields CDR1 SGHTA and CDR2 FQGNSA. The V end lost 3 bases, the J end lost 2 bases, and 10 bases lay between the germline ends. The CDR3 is CASSFDGGNYGYTF. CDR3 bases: TGTGCCAGCAGCTTCGATGGAGGGAACTATGGCTACACCTTC.

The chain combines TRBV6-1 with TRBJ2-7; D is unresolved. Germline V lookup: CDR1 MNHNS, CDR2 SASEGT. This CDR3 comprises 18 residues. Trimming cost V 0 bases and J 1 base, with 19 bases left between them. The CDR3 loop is CASSEALPGLAGSYEQYF. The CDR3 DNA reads TGTGCCAGCAGTGAAGCGCTCCCGGGCCTGGCAGGATCCTACGAGCAGTACTTC.

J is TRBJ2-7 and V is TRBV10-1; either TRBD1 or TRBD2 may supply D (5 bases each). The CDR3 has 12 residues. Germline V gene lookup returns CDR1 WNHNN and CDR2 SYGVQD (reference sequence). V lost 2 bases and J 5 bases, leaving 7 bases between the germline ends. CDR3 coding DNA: TGCGCCAGCAGTGAGGGGGGTAACGAGCAGTACTTC. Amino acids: CASSEGGNEQYF.

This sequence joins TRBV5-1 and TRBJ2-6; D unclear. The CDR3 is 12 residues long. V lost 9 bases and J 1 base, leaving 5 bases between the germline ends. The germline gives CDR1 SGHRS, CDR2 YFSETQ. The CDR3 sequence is CATTSGANVLTF. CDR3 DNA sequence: TGCGCCACGACGTCTGGGGCCAACGTCCTGACTTTC.

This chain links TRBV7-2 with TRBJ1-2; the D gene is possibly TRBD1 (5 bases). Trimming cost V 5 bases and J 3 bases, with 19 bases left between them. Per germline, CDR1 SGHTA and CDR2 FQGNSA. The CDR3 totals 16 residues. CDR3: CASSTGARGPHYGYTF. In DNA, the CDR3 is TGTGCCAGCAGCACCGGCGCCCGGGGCCCTCACTATGGCTACACCTTC.

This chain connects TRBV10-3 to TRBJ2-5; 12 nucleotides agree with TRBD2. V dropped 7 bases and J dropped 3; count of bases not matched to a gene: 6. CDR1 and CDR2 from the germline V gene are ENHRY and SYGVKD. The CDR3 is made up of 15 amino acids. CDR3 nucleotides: TGTGCCATCACCTACGGACTAGCGGGAAAAGAGACCCAGTACTTC. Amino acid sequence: CAITYGLAGKETQYF.

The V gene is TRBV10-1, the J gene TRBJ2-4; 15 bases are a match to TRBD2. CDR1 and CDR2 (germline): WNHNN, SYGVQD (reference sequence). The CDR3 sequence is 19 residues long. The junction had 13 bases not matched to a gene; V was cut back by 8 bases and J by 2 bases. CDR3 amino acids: CASGGTSGRPQHTKNIQYF. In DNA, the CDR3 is TGCGCCAGCGGGGGGACTAGCGGGAGGCCACAACATACCAAAAACATTCAGTACTTC.

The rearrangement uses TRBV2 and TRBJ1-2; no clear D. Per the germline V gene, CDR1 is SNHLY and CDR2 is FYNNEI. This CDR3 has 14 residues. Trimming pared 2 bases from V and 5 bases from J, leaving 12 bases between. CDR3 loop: CASSEIRLGYGYTF. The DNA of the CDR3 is TGTGCCAGCAGTGAAATCCGGTTGGGATATGGCTACACCTTC.

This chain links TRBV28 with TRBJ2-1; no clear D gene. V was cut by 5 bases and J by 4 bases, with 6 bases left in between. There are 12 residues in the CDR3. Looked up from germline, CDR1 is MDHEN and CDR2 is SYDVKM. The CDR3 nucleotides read TGTGCCAGCAGTAACACGTACAATGAGCAGTTCTTC. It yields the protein CASSNTYNEQFF. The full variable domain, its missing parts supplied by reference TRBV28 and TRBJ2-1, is DVKVTQSSRYLVKRTGEKVFLECVQDMDHENMFWYRQDPGLGLRLIYFSYDVKMKEKGDIPEGYSVSREKKERFSLILESASTNQTSMYLCASSNTYNEQFFGPGTRLTVL.

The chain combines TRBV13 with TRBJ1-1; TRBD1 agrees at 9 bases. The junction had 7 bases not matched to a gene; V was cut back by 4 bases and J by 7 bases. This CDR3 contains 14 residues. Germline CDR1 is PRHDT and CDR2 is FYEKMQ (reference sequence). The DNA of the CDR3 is TGTGCCAGCAGCTCCACCGGGACAGGGATTGAAGCTTTCTTT. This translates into CASSSTGTGIEAFF.

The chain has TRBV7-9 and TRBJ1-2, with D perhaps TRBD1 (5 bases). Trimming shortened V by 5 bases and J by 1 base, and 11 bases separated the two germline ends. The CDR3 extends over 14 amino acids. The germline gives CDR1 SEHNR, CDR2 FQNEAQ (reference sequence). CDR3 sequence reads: CASSDRDGNYGYTF. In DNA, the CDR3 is TGTGCCAGCAGCGACCGGGACGGTAACTATGGCTACACCTTC. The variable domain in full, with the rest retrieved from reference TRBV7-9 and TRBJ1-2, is DTGVSQNPRHKITKRGQNVTFRCDPISEHNRLYWYRQTLGQGPEFLTYFQNEAQLEKSRLLSDRFSAERPKGSFSTLEIQRTEQGDSAMYLCASSDRDGNYGYTFGSGTRLTVV.